Listed below are T cell receptor beta chains from one sample, sequenced in a study of tumor-infiltrating lymphocytes in primary liver carcinoma. TCRdb reprocessed the multiplex PCR reads via MiXCR and lists one record per CDR3 protein. The repertoire consists of 100,000 or so distinct CDR3 sequences, with approximately 70% occurring once and the leading ten covering roughly 12%. The sequencing sample was made of liver tumor tissue from sampling region 2. The origin of the receptors is a woman aged 60-75 years with primary liver carcinoma and hepatitis B virus infection. Each CDR3 is given with its conserved first and last residue. A D gene is named only where the DNA matches it firmly. The listing skips clone size in some rows; elsewhere it reads once, few, many or a size class.

TRBD1	TRBJ1-3	many	17	TRBV4-1	TGCGCCAGCAGCCAAGAACAAATGACAGGGGGTGGAAACACCATATATTTT	CASSQEQMTGGGNTIYF
TRBD2	TRBJ2-1	few	17	TRBV5-1	TGCGCCAGCAGCCCCGTTACTAGCGGGAGCATCGGTAATGAGCAGTTCTTC	CASSPVTSGSIGNEQFF
TRBD1	TRBJ2-5	medium-sized	14	TRBV11-2	TGTGCCAGCAGCTCCGGACAGGGCCAAGAGACCCAGTACTTC	CASSSGQGQETQYF
TRBD2	TRBJ2-3	-	16	TRBV6-5	TGTGCCACCAGTTACCGGGGACTAGCGGCCAGGGATACGCGGTATTTT	CATSYRGLAARDTRYF
TRBD2	TRBJ2-7	-	13	TRBV28	TGTGCCAGGAGTCGCTCGGGAGGCTACGAGCAGTACTTC	CARSRSGGYEQYF
-	TRBJ2-5	-	12	TRBV11-2	TGTGCCAGCAGCTTTATGAGGGAGACCCAGTGCTTC	CASSFMRETQCF
-	TRBJ2-2	once	13	TRBV10-2	TGCGCAAGCAGAGACCGTACCACCGGGGAGCTGTTTTTT	CASRDRTTGELFF
TRBD1	TRBJ2-7	few	15	TRBV10-3	TGTGCCATCAGTCCAACAGGGGGAAGCTCCTACGAGCAGTACTTC	CAISPTGGSSYEQYF
-	TRBJ1-6	-	19	TRBV28	TGTGCCAGCACCACCTTAGTCGAGCCAGTAGGACCTTATAATTCACCCCTCCACTTT	CASTTLVEPVGPYNSPLHF
TRBD1	TRBJ2-2	-	13	TRBV11-3	TGTGCCAGCTTAGCAGGGGGCACCTGGGAGCTGTTTTTT	CASLAGGTWELFF
-	TRBJ2-3	-	12	TRBV29-1	TGCAGCGAGGACAGTGGCACAGATACACAGTATTTT	CSEDSGTDTQYF
-	TRBJ1-2	-	13	TRBV10-2	TGCGACGGCCGCAGGACGGCTAACTATGGCTACACCTTC	CDGRRTANYGYTF
-	TRBJ1-6	many	12	TRBV28	TGTGCCAGCCTTCAACGGGATTCACCCCTCCACTTT	CASLQRDSPLHF
-	TRBJ1-1	-	12	TRBV29-1	TGCAGCGTCGAGGACGGGAATTCTGAAGCTTTCTTT	CSVEDGNSEAFF
-	TRBJ2-7	-	11	TRBV6-1	TGTGCCAGCAGCTACAGGGACGAGCAGTGCTTC	CASSYRDEQCF
-	TRBJ2-1	many	16	TRBV6-1	TGTGCCAGCAGTCATGGGCTGAGGCGAGACTACAATGAGCAGTTCTTC	CASSHGLRRDYNEQFF
-	TRBJ2-1	-	15	TRBV5-4	TGTGCCAGCAGCTTGGTGGCTGGAGATTACAATGAGCAGTTCTTC	CASSLVAGDYNEQFF
-	TRBJ2-1	-	13	TRBV28	TGTGTCAGCAGACCTTACAGGGACAATGAGCAGTTCTTC	CVSRPYRDNEQFF
TRBD1	TRBJ2-2	many	15	TRBV10-2	TGCGCCAGCAGTGTGGGGACAGGGGGCACCGGGGAGCTGTTTTTT	CASSVGTGGTGELFF
TRBD1	TRBJ2-7	-	13	TRBV5-6	TGTGCCAGAAGCTTGGACAGGCTTGGCGAGCAGTACTTC	CARSLDRLGEQYF
-	TRBJ2-1	-	17	TRBV11-3	TGTGCCAGCAGCTCCCTGGGAGTGCGGACCATGGGCAATGAGCAGTTCTTC	CASSSLGVRTMGNEQFF
TRBD1	TRBJ2-4	-	14	TRBV28	TGTGCCAGCAGACCAGGGGGAGCCGGAAACATTCAGTACTTC	CASRPGGAGNIQYF
TRBD1	TRBJ1-1	many	18	TRBV6-1	TGTGCCAGCAGTGAAGCGCTTAGGGGCCCGACAGGGAATACTGAAGCTTTCTTT	CASSEALRGPTGNTEAFF
-	TRBJ2-1	-	17	TRBV6-1	TGTGCCAGCAGTGATTTCGGAGGGACATGGGGATTCAATGAGCAGTTCTTC	CASSDFGGTWGFNEQFF
TRBD2	TRBJ2-2	-	17	TRBV11-3	TGTGCCAGCAGCATAGGCGGGCCAGCGGGAAACACCGGGGAGCTGTTTTTT	CASSIGGPAGNTGELFF
TRBD1	TRBJ2-1	-	14	TRBV11-3	TGTGCCTGCAGCCTCCGGGACAGGGACTCCCAGCAGTTCTTC	CACSLRDRDSQQFF
TRBD2	TRBJ2-1	medium-sized	13	TRBV11-2	TGTGCCAGCAGCTTCGTAGCGGGGAATGAGCAGTTCTTC	CASSFVAGNEQFF
-	TRBJ2-6	-	15	TRBV6-1	TGTGCCAGCAGTGAAGGGGGCTCTGGGGTCAACGTCCATACTTTC	CASSEGGSGVNVHTF